Sequencing of this T cell receptor (beta chain) was carried out in a study of PD-L1 blockade in urothelial cancer. Study context: Researchers found blood samples held a median of approximately 150,000 T cells.

Libraries were prepared by immunoSEQ multiplex PCR; TCRdb keeps only in-frame clonotypes and omits some of them. Of 56,000 or so clones listed, around 84% are singletons. CDR1 is SEHNR, CDR2 FQNEAQ, per germline (reference sequence). V was clipped by 2 bases and J by 0 bases, with 4 bases between them. The CDR3 extends over 14 amino acids. Patients were living with locally advanced or metastatic urothelial carcinoma. The specimen was PBMCs, collected around atezolizumab (anti-PD-L1) treatment. The TCR sequence derives from a man in his forties or fifties with urothelial cancer. The rearrangement joins TRBV7-9 to TRBJ1-4; D remains ambiguous. This CDR3 is CASSLPATNEKLFF. In nucleotides, the CDR3 is TGTGCCAGCAGCTTACCTGCAACTAATGAAAAACTGTTTTTT.